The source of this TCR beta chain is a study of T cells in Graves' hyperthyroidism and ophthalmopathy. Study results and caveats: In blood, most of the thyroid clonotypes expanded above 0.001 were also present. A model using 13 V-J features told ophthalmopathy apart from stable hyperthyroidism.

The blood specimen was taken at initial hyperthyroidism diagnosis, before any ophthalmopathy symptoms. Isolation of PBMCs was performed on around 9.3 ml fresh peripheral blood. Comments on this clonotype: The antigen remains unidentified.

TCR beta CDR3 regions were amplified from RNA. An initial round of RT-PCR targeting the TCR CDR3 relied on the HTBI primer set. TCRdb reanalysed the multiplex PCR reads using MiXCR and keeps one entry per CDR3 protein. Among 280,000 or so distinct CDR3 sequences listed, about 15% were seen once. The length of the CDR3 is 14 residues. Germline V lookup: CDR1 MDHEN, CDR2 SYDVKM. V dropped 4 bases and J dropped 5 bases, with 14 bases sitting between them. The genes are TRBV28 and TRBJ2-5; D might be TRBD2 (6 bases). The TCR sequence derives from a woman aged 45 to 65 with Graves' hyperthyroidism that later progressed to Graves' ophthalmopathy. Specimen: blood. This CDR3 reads CASSSEGRGETQYF. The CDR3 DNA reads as TGTGCCAGCAGTTCGGAGGGCCGTGGGGAGACCCAGTACTTC. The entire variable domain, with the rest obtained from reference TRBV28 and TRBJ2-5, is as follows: DVKVTQSSRYLVKRTGEKVFLECVQDMDHENMFWYRQDPGLGLRLIYFSYDVKMKEKGDIPEGYSVSREKKERFSLILESASTNQTSMYLCASSSEGRGETQYFGPGTRLLVL.